The source of this T cell receptor (beta chain) is a study of CD8 T cells in ankylosing spondylitis. One entry per CDR3 protein results from TCRdb running MiXCR on the 5' RACE reads. The sample carries about 33,000 distinct CDR3 sequences, 13% to 15% recorded once. Germline V gene lookup returns CDR1 ENHRY and CDR2 SYGVKD. This CDR3 has 17 amino acids. V was clipped by 0 bases and J by 0 bases; unmatched bases: 5. This clonotype was seen a few times. The chain combines TRBV10-3 with TRBJ2-3; 8 bases match TRBD2. The receptor was isolated from a male donor with ankylosing spondylitis or in good health (not recorded which). Sequenced material: blood. DNA of the CDR3: TGTGCCATCAGTGAGTCTCCTCCTAGCGGGAGCACAGATACGCAGTATTTT. It codes for CAISESPPSGSTDTQYF.